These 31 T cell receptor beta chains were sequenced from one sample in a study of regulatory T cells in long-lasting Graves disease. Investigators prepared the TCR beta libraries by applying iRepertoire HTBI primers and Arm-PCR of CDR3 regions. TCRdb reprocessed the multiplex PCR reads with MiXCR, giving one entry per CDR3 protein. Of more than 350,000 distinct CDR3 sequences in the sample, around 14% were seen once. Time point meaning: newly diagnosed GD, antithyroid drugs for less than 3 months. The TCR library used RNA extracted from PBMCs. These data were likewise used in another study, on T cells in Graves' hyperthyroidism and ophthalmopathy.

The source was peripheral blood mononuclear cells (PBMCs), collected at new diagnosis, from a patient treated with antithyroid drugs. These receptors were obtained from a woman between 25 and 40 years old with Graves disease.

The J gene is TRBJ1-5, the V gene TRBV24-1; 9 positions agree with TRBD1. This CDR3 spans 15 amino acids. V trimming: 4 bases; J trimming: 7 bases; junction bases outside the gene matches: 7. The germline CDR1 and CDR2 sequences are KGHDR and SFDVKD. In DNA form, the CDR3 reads TGTGCCACCAGTGACTCGGGACAGGGAGGACAGCCCCAGCATTTT. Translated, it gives CATSDSGQGGQPQHF.

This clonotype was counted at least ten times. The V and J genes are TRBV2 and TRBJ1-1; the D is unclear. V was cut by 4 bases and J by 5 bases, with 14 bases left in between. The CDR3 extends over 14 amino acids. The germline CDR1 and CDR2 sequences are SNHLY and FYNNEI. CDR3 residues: CASSAWAGGTEAFF. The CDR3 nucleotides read TGTGCCAGCAGTGCCTGGGCGGGCGGGACTGAAGCTTTCTTT.

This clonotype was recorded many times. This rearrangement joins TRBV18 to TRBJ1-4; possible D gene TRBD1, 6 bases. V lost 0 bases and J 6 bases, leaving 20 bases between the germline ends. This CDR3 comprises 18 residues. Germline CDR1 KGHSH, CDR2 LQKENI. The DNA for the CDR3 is TGTGCCAGCTCACCACCCATGGACAGCGCCAAACACTATGAAAAACTGTTTTTT. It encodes CASSPPMDSAKHYEKLFF.

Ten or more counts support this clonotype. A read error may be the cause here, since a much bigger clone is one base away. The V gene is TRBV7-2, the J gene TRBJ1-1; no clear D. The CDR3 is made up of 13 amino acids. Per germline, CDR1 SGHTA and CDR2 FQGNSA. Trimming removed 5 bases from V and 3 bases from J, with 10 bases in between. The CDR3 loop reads CASSLSMDTEAFF. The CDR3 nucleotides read TGTGCCAGCAGCCTCAGTATGGACACTGAAGCTTTCTTT.

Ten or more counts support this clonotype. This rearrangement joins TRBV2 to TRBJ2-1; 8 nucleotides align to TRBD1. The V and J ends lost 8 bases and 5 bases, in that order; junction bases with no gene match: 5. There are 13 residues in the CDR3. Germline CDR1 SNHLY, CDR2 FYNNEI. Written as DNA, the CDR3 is TGTGCCAGCGAAGACAGGGGAGACAATGAGCAGTTCTTC. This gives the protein CASEDRGDNEQFF.

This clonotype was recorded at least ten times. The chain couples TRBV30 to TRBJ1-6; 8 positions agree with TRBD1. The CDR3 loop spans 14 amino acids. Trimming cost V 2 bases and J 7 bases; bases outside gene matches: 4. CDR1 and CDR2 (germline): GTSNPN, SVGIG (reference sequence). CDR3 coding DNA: TGTGCCTGGAGTCGGACAGGGAACAATTCACCCCTCCACTTT. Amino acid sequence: CAWSRTGNNSPLHF.

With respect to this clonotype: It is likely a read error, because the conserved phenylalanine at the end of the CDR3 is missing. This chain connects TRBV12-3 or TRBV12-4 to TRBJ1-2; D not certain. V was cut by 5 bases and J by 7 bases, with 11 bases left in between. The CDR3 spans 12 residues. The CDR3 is CASSPTGSGYTL. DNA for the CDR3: TGTGCCAGCAGTCCGACCGGGTCTGGCTACACCCTC.

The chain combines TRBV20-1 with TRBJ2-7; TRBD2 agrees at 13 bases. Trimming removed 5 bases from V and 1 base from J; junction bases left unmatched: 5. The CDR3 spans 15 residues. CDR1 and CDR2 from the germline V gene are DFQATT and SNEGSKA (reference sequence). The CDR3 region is CSAGGLAGPSYEQYF. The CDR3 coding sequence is TGCAGTGCTGGGGGACTAGCGGGACCTTCCTACGAGCAGTACTTC.

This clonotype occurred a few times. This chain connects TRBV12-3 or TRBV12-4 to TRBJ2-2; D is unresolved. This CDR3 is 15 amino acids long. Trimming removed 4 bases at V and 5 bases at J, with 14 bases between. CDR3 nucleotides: TGTGCCAGCAGTTGGAGAAGCCTCACTACCGGGGAGCTGTTTTTT. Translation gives CASSWRSLTTGELFF.

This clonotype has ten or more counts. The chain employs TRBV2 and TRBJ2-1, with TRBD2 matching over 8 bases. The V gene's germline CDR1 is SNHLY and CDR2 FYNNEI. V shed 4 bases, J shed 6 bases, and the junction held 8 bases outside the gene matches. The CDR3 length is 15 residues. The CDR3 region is CASSGGTRGGNEQFF. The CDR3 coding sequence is TGTGCCAGCAGTGGTGGGACTAGGGGGGGCAATGAGCAGTTCTTC.

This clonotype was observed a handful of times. This CDR3 is CSVGLLGELFF. The CDR3 bases are TGCAGCGTTGGGCTCCTCGGGGAGCTGTTTTTT. V usage is TRBV29-1 and J usage is TRBJ2-2, with D uncertain. The germline V gene encodes CDR1 SQVTM and CDR2 ANQGSEA. The CDR3 consists of 11 residues. V was trimmed by 4 bases and J by 7 bases, leaving 7 bases between them.

The CDR3 protein is CASSVRGTSFDEQYF. CDR3 DNA sequence: TGTGCCAGTAGTGTGAGAGGGACTAGCTTCGACGAGCAGTACTTC. The chain joins TRBV19 to TRBJ2-7; TRBD2 aligns across 9 bases. V was clipped by 5 bases and J by 5 bases; unmatched bases: 10. The CDR3 is 15 residues long. CDR1 is LNHDA and CDR2 is SQIVND in the germline V gene (reference sequence).

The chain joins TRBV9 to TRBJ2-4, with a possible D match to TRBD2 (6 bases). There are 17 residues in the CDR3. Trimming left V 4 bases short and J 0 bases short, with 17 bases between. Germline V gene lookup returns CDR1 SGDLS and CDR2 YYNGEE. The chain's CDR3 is CASSPEGSGLAKNIQYF. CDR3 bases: TGTGCCAGCAGCCCGGAGGGATCCGGCTTAGCCAAAAACATTCAGTACTTC. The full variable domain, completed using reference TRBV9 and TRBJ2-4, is DSGVTQTPKHLITATGQRVTLRCSPRSGDLSVYWYQQSLDQGLQFLIQYYNGEERAKGNILERFSAQQFPDLHSELNLSSLELGDSALYFCASSPEGSGLAKNIQYFGAGTRLSVL.

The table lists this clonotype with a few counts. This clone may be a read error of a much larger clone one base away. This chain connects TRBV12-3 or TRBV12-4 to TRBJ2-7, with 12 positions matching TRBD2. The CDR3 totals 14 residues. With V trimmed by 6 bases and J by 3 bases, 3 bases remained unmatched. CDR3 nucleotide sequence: TGTGCCAGCAGCCGACTAGCGGGAGTCTACGAGCAGTACTTC. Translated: CASSRLAGVYEQYF.

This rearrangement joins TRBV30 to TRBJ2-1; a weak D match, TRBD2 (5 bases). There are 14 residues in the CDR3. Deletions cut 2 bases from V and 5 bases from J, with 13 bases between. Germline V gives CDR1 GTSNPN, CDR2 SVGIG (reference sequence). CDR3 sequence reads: CAWSKWRRNNEQFF. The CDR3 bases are TGTGCCTGGAGTAAGTGGCGGAGGAACAATGAGCAGTTCTTC.

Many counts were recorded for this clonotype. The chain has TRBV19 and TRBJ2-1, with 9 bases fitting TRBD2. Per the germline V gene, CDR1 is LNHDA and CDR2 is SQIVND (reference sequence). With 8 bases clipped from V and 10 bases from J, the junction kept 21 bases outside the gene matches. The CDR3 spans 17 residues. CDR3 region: CASSLLTGTSRLGEQFF. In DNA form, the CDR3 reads TGTGCCAGTTCTCTACTAACCGGGACTAGCCGGCTTGGGGAGCAGTTCTTC.

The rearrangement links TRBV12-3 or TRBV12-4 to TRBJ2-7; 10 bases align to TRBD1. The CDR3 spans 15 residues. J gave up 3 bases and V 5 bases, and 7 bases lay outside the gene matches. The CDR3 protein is CASSLIWDRGYEQYF. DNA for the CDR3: TGTGCCAGCAGTCTCATTTGGGACAGGGGCTACGAGCAGTACTTC.

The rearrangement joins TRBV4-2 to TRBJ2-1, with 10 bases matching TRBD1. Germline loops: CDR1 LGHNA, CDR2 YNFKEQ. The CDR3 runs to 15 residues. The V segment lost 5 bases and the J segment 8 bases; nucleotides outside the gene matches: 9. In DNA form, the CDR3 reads TGTGCCAGCAGCTTCCGGGACAGGGGATTCGATGAGCAGTTCTTC. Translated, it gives CASSFRDRGFDEQFF.

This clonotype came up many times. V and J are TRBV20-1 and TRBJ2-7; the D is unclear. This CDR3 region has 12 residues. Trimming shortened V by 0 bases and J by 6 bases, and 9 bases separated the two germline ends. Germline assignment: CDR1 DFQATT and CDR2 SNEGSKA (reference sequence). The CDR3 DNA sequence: TGCAGTGCTAGAGATGTCGGATCCGAGCAGTACTTC. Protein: CSARDVGSEQYF.

The CDR3 is CASSHDPGGGNEQYF. CDR3 sequence (DNA): TGCGCCAGCAGCCATGATCCAGGGGGAGGGAACGAGCAGTACTTC. The rearrangement joins TRBV4-1 to TRBJ2-7, with D perhaps given as TRBD1 or TRBD2 (7 bases each). Germline CDR1 MGHRA, CDR2 YSYEKL. V dropped 3 bases and J dropped 5 bases, with 17 bases sitting between them. The CDR3 has 15 amino acids.

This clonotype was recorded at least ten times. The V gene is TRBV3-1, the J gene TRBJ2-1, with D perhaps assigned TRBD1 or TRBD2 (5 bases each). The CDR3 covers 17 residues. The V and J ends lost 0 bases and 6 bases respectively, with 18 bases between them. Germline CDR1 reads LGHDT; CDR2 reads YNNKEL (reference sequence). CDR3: CASSQDVWGSNLNEQFF. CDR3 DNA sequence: TGTGCCAGCAGCCAAGATGTTTGGGGGAGCAACCTCAATGAGCAGTTCTTC.

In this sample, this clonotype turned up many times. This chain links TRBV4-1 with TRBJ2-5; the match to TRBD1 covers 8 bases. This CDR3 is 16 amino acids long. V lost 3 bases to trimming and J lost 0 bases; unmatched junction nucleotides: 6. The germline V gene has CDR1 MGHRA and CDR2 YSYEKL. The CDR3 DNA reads TGCGCCAGCAGCCATTTCGACAGGGGAAACCAAGAGACCCAGTACTTC. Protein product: CASSHFDRGNQETQYF.

Here the CDR3 reads CASSYSTADYTF. The CDR3 DNA follows: TGTGCCAGCAGTTACTCCACGGCTGACTACACCTTC. The rearrangement joins TRBV6-2 or TRBV6-3 to TRBJ1-2; no reliable D call. The CDR3 has 12 amino acids. Trimming stripped 0 bases from V and 10 bases from J, with 9 bases between. CDR1 MNHEY and CDR2 SVGEGT come from the germline V gene.

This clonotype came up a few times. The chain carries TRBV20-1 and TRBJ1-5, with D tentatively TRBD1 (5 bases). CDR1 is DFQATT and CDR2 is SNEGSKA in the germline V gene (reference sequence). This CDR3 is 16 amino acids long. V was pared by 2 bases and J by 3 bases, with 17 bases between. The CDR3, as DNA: TGCAGTGCTAGATCTGGTGGGGGAAGGGACAATCAGCCCCAGCATTTT. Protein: CSARSGGGRDNQPQHF.

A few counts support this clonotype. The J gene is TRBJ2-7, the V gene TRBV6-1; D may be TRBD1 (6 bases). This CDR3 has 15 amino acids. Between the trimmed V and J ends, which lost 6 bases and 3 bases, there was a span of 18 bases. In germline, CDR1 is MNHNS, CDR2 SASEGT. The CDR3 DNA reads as TGTGCCAGCAGAGGGGGAAACAGCGAGTACTACGAGCAGTACTTC. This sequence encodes CASRGGNSEYYEQYF.

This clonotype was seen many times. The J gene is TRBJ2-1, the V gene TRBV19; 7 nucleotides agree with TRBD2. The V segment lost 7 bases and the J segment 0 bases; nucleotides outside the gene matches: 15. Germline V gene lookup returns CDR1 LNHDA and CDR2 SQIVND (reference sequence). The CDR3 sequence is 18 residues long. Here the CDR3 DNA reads TGTGCCAGTACCCTCACCCCGCGAGCGGGGAGCTCCTACAATGAGCAGTTCTTC. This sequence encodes CASTLTPRAGSSYNEQFF.

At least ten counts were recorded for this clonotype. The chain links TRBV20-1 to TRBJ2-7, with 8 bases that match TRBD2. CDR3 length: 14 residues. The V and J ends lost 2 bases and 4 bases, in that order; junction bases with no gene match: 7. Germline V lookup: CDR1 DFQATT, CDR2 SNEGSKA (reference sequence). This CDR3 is CSARKSGSFYEQYF. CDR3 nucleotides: TGCAGTGCTAGAAAAAGCGGGAGTTTTTACGAGCAGTACTTC.

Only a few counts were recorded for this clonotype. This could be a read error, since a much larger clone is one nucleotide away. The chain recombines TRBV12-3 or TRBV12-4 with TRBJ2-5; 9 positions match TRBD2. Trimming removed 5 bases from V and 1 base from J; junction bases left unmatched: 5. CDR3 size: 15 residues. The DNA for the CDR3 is TGTGCCAGCAGTGGCAGCGGGAGGACCCAAGAGACCCAGTACTTC. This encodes CASSGSGRTQETQYF.

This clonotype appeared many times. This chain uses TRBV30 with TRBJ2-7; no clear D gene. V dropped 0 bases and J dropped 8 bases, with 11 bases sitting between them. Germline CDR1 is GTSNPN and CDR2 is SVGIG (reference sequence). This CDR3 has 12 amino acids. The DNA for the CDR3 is TGTGCCTGGAGTGTAGGGCAGGCCCAGCAGTACTTC. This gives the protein CAWSVGQAQQYF.

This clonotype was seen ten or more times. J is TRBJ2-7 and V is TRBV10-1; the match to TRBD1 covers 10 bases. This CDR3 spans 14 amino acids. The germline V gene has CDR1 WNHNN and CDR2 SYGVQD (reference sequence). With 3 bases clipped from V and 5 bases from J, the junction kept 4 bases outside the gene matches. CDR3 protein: CASSEGGTGDEQYF. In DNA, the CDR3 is TGCGCCAGCAGTGAAGGCGGGACAGGGGACGAGCAGTACTTC.

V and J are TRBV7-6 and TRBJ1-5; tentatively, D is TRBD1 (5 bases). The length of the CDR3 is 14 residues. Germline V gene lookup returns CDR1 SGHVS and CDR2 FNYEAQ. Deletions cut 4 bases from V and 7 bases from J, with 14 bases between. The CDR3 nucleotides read TGTGCCAGCAGCTACGGCGGGGGTAGACAGCCCCAGCATTTT. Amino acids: CASSYGGGRQPQHF.